The source of this T cell receptor beta chain is a study of T cell responses to AZD1222 COVID-19 vaccine. General study points: Seropositive AZD1222 recipients at baseline numbered only five or six. Clonal diversity may have been underestimated, and the donors were mostly white British, with more females than males. Vaccine-related CD4 TCRs covered spike, predominating at 160-218 and 743-854.

Clones were read by immunoSEQ multiplex PCR, and TCRdb kept only the in-frame ones, dropping some. The sample yields 110,000 or so clones, roughly nine tenths seen once. This CDR3 has 14 amino acids. CDR1 is SGHTA, CDR2 FQGNSA, per germline. V dropped 4 bases and J dropped 2 bases, with 8 bases sitting between them. This clone has only a few counts. Antigen: not known. This clonotype was sampled from an adult in good health. The chain is built from TRBV7-2 and TRBJ2-2, with unresolved D. Source: peripheral blood, taken on day 0 of AZD1222 vaccination. The CDR3 loop reads CASSSQVNTGELFF. CDR3 DNA sequence: TGTGCCAGCAGCTCGCAGGTTAACACCGGGGAGCTGTTTTTT.